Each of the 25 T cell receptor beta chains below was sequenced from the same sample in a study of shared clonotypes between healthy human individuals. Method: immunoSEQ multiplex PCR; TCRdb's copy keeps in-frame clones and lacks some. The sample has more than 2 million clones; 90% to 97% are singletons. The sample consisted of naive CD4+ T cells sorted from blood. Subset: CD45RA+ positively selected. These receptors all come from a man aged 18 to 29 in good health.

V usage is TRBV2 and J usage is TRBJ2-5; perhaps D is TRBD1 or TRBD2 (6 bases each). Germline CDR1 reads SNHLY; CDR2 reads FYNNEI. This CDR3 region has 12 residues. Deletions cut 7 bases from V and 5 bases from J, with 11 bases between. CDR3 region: CASTGAGETQYF. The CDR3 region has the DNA TGTGCCAGCACGGGGGCAGGGGAGACCCAGTACTTC.

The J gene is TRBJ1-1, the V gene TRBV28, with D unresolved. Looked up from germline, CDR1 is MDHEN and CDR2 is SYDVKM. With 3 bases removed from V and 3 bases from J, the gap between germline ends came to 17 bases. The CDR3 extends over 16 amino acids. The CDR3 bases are TGTGCCAGCAGTTTTCCGGCAGGAGGTAGGTACACTGAAGCTTTCTTT. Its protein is CASSFPAGGRYTEAFF.

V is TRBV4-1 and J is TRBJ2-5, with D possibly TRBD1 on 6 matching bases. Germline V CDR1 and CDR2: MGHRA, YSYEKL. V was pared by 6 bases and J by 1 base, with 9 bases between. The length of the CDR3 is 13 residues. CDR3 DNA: TGCGCCAGCAGTTGGACAGTCCAAGAGACCCAGTACTTC. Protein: CASSWTVQETQYF.

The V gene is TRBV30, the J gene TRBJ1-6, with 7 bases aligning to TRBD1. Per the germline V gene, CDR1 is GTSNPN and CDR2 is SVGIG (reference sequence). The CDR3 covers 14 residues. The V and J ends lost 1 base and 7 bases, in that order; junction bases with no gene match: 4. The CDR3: CAWSGGQPNSPLHF. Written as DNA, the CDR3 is TGTGCCTGGAGTGGGGGACAGCCAAATTCACCCCTCCACTTT.

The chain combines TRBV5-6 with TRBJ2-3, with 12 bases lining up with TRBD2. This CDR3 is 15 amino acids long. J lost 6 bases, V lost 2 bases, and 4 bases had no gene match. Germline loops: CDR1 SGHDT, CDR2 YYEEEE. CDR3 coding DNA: TGTGCCAGCAGCTTACCTAGCGGGGGGGCTGATACGCAGTATTTT. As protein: CASSLPSGGADTQYF.

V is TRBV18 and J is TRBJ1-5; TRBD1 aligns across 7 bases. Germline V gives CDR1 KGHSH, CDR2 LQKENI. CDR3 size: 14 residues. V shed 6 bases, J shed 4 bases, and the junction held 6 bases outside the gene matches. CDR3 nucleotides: TGTGCCAGCTCTCGGGCAGGGGGGAATCAGCCCCAGCATTTT. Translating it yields CASSRAGGNQPQHF.

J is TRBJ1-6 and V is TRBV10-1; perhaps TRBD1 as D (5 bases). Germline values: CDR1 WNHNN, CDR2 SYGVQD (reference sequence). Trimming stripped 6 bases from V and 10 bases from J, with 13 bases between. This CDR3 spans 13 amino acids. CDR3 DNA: TGCGCCAGCAGCTCAGGGTTAGGATCACCCCTCCACTTT. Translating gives CASSSGLGSPLHF.

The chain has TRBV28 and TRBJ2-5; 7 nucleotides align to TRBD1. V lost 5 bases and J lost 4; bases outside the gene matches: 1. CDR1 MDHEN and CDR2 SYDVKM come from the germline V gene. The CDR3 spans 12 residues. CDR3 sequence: CASSRGLETQYF. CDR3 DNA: TGTGCCAGCAGTAGGGGGCTAGAGACCCAGTACTTC.

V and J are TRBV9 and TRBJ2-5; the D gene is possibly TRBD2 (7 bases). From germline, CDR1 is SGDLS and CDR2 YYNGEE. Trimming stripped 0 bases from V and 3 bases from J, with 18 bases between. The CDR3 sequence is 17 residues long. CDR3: CASSVGRSQGREETQYF. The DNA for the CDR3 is TGTGCCAGCAGCGTAGGTCGATCGCAGGGGAGGGAAGAGACCCAGTACTTC.

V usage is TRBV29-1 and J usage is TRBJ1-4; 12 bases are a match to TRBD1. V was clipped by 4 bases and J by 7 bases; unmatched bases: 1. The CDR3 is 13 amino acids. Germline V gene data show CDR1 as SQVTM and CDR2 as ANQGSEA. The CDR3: CSVGDRGLEKLFF. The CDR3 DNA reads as TGCAGCGTTGGGGACAGGGGGCTTGAAAAACTGTTTTTT. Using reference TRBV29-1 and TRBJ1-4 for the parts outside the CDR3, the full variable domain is SAVISQKPSRDICQRGTSLTIQCQVDSQVTMMFWYRQQPGQSLTLIATANQGSEATYESGFVIDKFPISRPNLTFSTLTVSNMSPEDSSIYLCSVGDRGLEKLFFGSGTQLSVL.

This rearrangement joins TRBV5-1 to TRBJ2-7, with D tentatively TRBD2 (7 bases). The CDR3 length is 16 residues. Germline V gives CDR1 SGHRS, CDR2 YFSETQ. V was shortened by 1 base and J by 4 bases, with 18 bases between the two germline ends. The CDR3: CASSLPTGGASYEQYF. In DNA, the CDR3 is TGCGCCAGCAGCTTGCCCACGGGGGGCGCGTCATACGAGCAGTACTTC.

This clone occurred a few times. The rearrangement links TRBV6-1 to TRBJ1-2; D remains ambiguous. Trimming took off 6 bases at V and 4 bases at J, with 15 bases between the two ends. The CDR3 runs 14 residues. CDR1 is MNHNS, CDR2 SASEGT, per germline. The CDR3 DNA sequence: TGTGCCAGCAGGACCAGTGGGCTCTCCTATGGCTACACCTTC. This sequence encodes CASRTSGLSYGYTF.

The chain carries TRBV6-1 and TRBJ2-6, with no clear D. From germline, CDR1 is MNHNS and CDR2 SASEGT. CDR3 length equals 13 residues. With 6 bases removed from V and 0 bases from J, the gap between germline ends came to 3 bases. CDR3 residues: CASRHSGANVLTF. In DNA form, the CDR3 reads TGTGCCAGCAGACACTCTGGGGCCAACGTCCTGACTTTC.

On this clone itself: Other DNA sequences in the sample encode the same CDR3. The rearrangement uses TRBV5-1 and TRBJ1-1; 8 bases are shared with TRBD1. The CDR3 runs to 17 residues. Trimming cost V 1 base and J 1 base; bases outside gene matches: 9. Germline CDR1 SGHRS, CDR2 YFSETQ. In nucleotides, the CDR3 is TGCGCCAGCAGCTTGCAAGGGCAGGGGGCGGGGAACACTGAAGCTTTCTTT. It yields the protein CASSLQGQGAGNTEAFF.

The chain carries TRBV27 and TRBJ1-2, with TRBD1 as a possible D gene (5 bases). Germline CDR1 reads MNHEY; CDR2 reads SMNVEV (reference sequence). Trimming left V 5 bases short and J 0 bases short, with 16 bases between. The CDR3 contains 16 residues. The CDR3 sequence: CASSRARDGANYGYTF. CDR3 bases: TGTGCCAGCAGTCGAGCCCGGGACGGAGCTAACTATGGCTACACCTTC.

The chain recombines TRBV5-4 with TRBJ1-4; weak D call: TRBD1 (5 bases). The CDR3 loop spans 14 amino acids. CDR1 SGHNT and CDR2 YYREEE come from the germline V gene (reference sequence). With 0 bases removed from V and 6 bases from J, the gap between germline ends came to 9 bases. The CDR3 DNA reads TGTGCCAGCAGCTTGGGACAGAGAGATGAAAAACTGTTTTTT. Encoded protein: CASSLGQRDEKLFF.

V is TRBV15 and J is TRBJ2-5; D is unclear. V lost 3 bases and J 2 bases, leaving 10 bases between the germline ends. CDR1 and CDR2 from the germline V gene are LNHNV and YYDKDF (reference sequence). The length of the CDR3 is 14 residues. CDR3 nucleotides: TGTGCCACCAGCAGCAAGCAGATTCAAGAGACCCAGTACTTC. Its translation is CATSSKQIQETQYF.

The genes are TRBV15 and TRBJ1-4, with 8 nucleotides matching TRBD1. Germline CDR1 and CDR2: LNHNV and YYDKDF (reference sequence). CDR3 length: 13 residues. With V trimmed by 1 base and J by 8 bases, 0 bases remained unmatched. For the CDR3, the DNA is TGTGCCACCAGCAGAGCAGGGGGCGAAAAACTGTTTTTT. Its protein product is CATSRAGGEKLFF. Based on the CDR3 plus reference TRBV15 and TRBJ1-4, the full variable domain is DAMVIQNPRYQVTQFGKPVTLSCSQTLNHNVMYWYQQKSSQAPKLLFHYYDKDFNNEADTPDNFQSRRPNTSFCFLDIRSPGLGDTAMYLCATSRAGGEKLFFGSGTQLSVL.

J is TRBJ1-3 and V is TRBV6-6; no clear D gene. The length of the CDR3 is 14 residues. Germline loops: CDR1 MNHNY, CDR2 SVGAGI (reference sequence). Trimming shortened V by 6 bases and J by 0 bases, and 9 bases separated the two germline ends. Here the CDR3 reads CASRTTFSGNTIYF. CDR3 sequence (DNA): TGTGCCAGCAGGACAACCTTCTCTGGAAACACCATATATTTT.

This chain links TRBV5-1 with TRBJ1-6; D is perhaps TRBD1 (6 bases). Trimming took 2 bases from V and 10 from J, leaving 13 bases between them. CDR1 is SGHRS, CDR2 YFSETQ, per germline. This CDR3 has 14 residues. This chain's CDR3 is CASSFQGTESPLHF. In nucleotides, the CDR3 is TGCGCCAGCAGCTTTCAGGGGACGGAATCACCCCTCCACTTT.

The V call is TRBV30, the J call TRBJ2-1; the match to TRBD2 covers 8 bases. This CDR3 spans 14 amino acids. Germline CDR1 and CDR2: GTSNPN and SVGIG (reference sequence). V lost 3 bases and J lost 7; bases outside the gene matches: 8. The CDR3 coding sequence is TGTGCCTGGAGACCGGGGGGGCCCCGGAATGAGCAGTTCTTC. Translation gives CAWRPGGPRNEQFF.

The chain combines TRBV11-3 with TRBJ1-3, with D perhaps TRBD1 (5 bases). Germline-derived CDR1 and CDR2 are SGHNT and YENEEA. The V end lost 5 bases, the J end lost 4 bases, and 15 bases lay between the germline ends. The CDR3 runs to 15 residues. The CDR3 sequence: CASSPGRALGNTIYF. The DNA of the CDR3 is TGTGCCAGCAGCCCGGGACGAGCCTTGGGAAACACCATATATTTT.

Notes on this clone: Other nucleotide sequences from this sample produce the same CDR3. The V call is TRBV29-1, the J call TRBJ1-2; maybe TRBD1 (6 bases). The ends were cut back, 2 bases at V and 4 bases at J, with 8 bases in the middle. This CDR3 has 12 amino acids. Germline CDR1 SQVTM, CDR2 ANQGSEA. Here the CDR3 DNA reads TGCAGCGTTGAAAGGGGGGGCTATGGCTACACCTTC. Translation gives CSVERGGYGYTF.

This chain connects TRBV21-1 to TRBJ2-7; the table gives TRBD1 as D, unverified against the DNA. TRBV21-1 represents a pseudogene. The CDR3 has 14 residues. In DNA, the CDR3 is TGTGCCAGCAGCGAAAGACAGGACTCCTACGAGCAGTACTTC. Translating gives CASSERQDSYEQYF.

The CDR3 here is CASRSGRYQPQHF. DNA for the CDR3: TGTGCCAGCAGGTCGGGACGATATCAGCCCCAGCATTTT. J is TRBJ1-5 and V is TRBV7-8; tentatively, D is TRBD1 (5 bases). The CDR3 totals 13 residues. The germline gives CDR1 SGHVS, CDR2 FQNEAQ. V was shortened by 6 bases and J by 5 bases, with 11 bases between the two germline ends.